This TCR beta chain came from a study of CXCR3-negative and CXCR3-positive naive CD8 T cells. General study points: Researchers report that CXCR3-positive naive cells carry more hydrophobic TRB CDR3s than CXCR3-negative naive cells.

As to this clonotype: Its specificity is not known.

The V gene's germline CDR1 is DFQATT and CDR2 SNEGSKA (reference sequence). The CDR3 is 12 amino acids. Preparation of TRB cDNA libraries relied on 5' RACE carrying UMI labels. Reanalyzing the 5' RACE reads, TCRdb keeps one entry per CDR3 protein, without DNA. The sample has 150,000 to 180,000 distinct CDR3 sequences, and its top ten clones hold nearly 0.5%. The specimen was naive CXCR3+ CD8+ T cells from blood. Subset denoted: CD45RO-CCR7+CD27+CD95- naive CD8+ T cells expressing CXCR3 (TNR3+). The TCR was taken from a human donor in good health. Some clones in this sample may be carry-over from other donors' samples. This sequence joins TRBV20-1 and TRBJ1-1. CDR3 amino acids: CSANYEAPEAFF.